This T cell receptor (beta chain) was obtained from a study of CD8 T cells in Susac syndrome. With random hexamers, reverse transcription was performed on about 0.5 to 1 ug of RNA. A multiplex approach, immunoSEQ multiplex PCR, amplified TCR beta CDR3 across 54 Vbeta and 13 Jbeta. TCRdb re-derived calls from the immunoSEQ multiplex PCR reads in MiXCR, one entry per CDR3 protein. This table holds about 400,000 distinct CDR3 sequences, approximately 85% found once. This clonotype is a singleton in its sample. The origin of this receptor is a human donor with multiple sclerosis. The sequenced material came from CD8+ T cells from PBMCs.

CDR3 sequence (DNA): TGTGCCAGCAGTCCAACTGGACAGTTACAGTACTTC. Translated, it gives CASSPTGQLQYF. The gene calls are TRBV12-3 or TRBV12-4 and TRBJ2-7; the D gene is possibly TRBD1 (6 bases). The CDR3 consists of 12 residues. Trimming took 5 bases from V and 10 from J, leaving 15 bases between them.